One sample yielded the 32 T cell receptor beta chains listed below, sequenced in a study of blood T cells in healthy people across ages. It was with a sample-barcoded 5' primer and a J-beta primer mix that a second PCR of roughly 7 to 12 cycles was run. TCRdb itself ran the 5' RACE reads through MiXCR, one entry per CDR3 protein. The table records roughly 1,100,000 distinct CDR3 sequences, roughly 24% of them present only once. The data were also submitted as part of a second study, on T cells of mothers and their children.

Sequencing input: blood. Receptors originate from a girl aged 2-10 years in good health.

This chain links TRBV5-1 with TRBJ2-5; TRBD2 aligns across 9 bases. The J call may be incorrect, as the DNA end agrees better with TRBJ2-7. Germline CDR1 and CDR2: SGHRS and YFSETQ. CDR3 length: 16 amino acids. The CDR3 loop is CASTYLAGPIPYEQYF. Here the CDR3 DNA reads TGCGCCAGCACATACCTAGCGGGGCCGATCCCCTACGAGCAGTACTTC.

This chain's CDR3 is CSAVFGTANQPQHF. DNA for the CDR3: TGCAGTGCTGTATTCGGGACAGCTAATCAGCCCCAGCATTTT. V usage is TRBV20-1 and J usage is TRBJ1-5, with 7 bases identical to TRBD1. CDR1 is DFQATT, CDR2 SNEGSKA, per germline (reference sequence). CDR3 size: 14 residues. V lost 5 bases, J lost 4 bases, and 8 bases stayed unmatched.

This clonotype was detected a few times. The chain carries TRBV5-1 and TRBJ1-1; D remains unclear. Trimming shortened V by 0 bases and J by 4 bases, and 10 bases separated the two germline ends. The CDR3 is 14 amino acids. Germline values: CDR1 SGHRS, CDR2 YFSETQ. The CDR3 bases are TGCGCCAGCAGCTTGGTTGGGTTTACCACTGAAGCTTTCTTT. Its translation: CASSLVGFTTEAFF.

As for this clonotype: The junction does not match germline at one end; this may be a read error. The chain couples TRBV4-1 to TRBJ2-5; 8 positions match TRBD2. CDR1 and CDR2 from the germline V gene are MGHRA and YSYEKL. The CDR3 has 15 residues. CDR3 residues: CASRQGRSGRETQYF. CDR3 DNA sequence: TGCGCCAGCAGACAAGGACGGAGCGGGAGAGAGACCCAGTACTTC.

CDR3 loop: CASRPTGVSTYEQYF. In DNA form, the CDR3 reads TGTGCCAGCAGACCTACAGGGGTTAGTACCTACGAGCAGTACTTC. The gene calls are TRBV11-2 and TRBJ2-5; 7 nucleotides match TRBD1. The end of the DNA aligns better with TRBJ2-7, so the J call may be wrong. The CDR3 is 15 amino acids. Per germline, CDR1 SGHAT and CDR2 FQNNGV.

The rearrangement uses TRBV25-1 and TRBJ1-3; D unclear. Germline V gives CDR1 MGHDK, CDR2 SYGVNS. With 3 bases removed from V and 7 bases from J, the gap between germline ends came to 22 bases. The CDR3 contains 17 residues. CDR3 amino acids: CASSDPLSVFGPNTIYF. DNA of the CDR3: TGTGCCAGCAGTGACCCCCTCTCCGTATTTGGACCGAACACCATATATTTT.

Only a few counts were recorded for this clonotype. The chain recombines TRBV9 with TRBJ1-5; no clear D. The CDR3 loop spans 16 amino acids. The ends were cut back, 4 bases at V and 1 base at J, with 15 bases in the middle. In germline, CDR1 is SGDLS, CDR2 YYNGEE. The CDR3 DNA reads TGTGCCAGCAGCTTTGGTGTGGGGAACAGCAATCAGCCCCAGCATTTT. Its protein is CASSFGVGNSNQPQHF.

The chain employs TRBV11-2 and TRBJ2-1; D not certain. The J call may not be correct, given that the DNA end is closer to TRBJ2-5. CDR3 length: 14 amino acids. Germline V lookup: CDR1 SGHAT, CDR2 FQNNGV. Here the CDR3 reads CASSLGLEEKTQYF. The CDR3 bases are TGTGCCAGCAGCTTAGGGCTAGAAGAAAAGACCCAGTACTTC.

This chain uses TRBV29-1 with TRBJ2-1; D is possibly TRBD1 (6 bases). The germline V gene encodes CDR1 SQVTM and CDR2 ANQGSEA. This CDR3 spans 13 amino acids. V gave up 0 bases and J gave up 10 bases, with 13 bases separating them. CDR3 bases: TGCAGCGTTGAAGAACCCCGGGACACGGAGCAGTTCTTC. Encoded protein: CSVEEPRDTEQFF.

This clonotype was observed a few times. The chain employs TRBV29-1 and TRBJ2-1; D possibly uses TRBD1 or TRBD2 (6 bases each). This CDR3 is built from 16 residues. The germline V gene encodes CDR1 SQVTM and CDR2 ANQGSEA. V was cut by 2 bases and J by 2 bases, with 16 bases left in between. CDR3 region: CSVELATRGTYNEQFF. The CDR3 region has the DNA TGCAGCGTTGAACTAGCGACGAGGGGGACCTACAATGAGCAGTTCTTC.

This clonotype has more than one count but fewer than ten. V is TRBV7-2 and J is TRBJ1-1; D not certain. The CDR3 is 14 amino acids. V lost 1 base, J lost 6 bases, and 12 bases lay in between. Germline lookup yields CDR1 SGHTA and CDR2 FQGNSA. The chain's CDR3 is CASSLVPGPPEAFF. The CDR3 coding sequence is TGTGCCAGCAGCTTAGTCCCCGGGCCTCCTGAAGCTTTCTTT. Looking up the rest from reference TRBV7-2 and TRBJ1-1 gives the full variable domain: GAGVSQSPSNKVTEKGKDVELRCDPISGHTALYWYRQSLGQGLEFLIYFQGNSAPDKSGLPSDRFSAERTGGSVSTLTIQRTQQEDSAVYLCASSLVPGPPEAFFGQGTRLTVV.

This clonotype was counted between two and nine times. The genes are TRBV2 and TRBJ2-1; 10 nucleotides agree with TRBD2. With V trimmed by 2 bases and J by 7 bases, 8 bases remained unmatched. CDR1 and CDR2 from the germline V gene are SNHLY and FYNNEI. CDR3 length: 16 residues. CDR3 sequence reads: CASSETRASGRNEQFF. As DNA, the CDR3 is TGTGCCAGCAGTGAAACCCGCGCTAGCGGGAGAAATGAGCAGTTCTTC. Supplemented by reference TRBV2 and TRBJ2-1, the full variable domain reads EPEVTQTPSHQVTQMGQEVILRCVPISNHLYFYWYRQILGQKVEFLVSFYNNEISEKSEIFDDQFSVERPDGSNFTLKIRSTKLEDSAMYFCASSETRASGRNEQFFGPGTRLTVL.

The V and J genes are TRBV7-9 and TRBJ1-1; D remains unclear. Germline V gene data show CDR1 as SEHNR and CDR2 as FQNEAQ (reference sequence). V lost 3 bases and J 7 bases, leaving 12 bases between the germline ends. The CDR3 sequence is 13 residues long. The CDR3 nucleotides read TGTGCCAGCAGCTTTCCCCACTCCTTTGAAGCTTTCTTT. Translated, it gives CASSFPHSFEAFF.

This chain uses TRBV20-1 with TRBJ2-1; no definite D call. Trimming took off 3 bases at V and 0 bases at J, with 15 bases between the two ends. The CDR3 has 16 amino acids. CDR1 is DFQATT and CDR2 is SNEGSKA in the germline V gene (reference sequence). The CDR3 loop reads CSASRSGGRSYNEQFF. As DNA, the CDR3 is TGCAGTGCTAGTCGGTCGGGTGGACGCTCCTACAATGAGCAGTTCTTC.

The table lists this clonotype with a few counts. The genes are TRBV7-9 and TRBJ2-7; weak D call: TRBD2 (5 bases). CDR1 is SEHNR, CDR2 FQNEAQ, per germline (reference sequence). CDR3 length equals 13 residues. Trimming shortened V by 5 bases and J by 3 bases, and 11 bases separated the two germline ends. The CDR3 DNA is TGTGCCAGCAGCCGGAGGACCAGCTACGAGCAGTACTTC. The encoded protein is CASSRRTSYEQYF.

The chain combines TRBV6-5 with TRBJ1-6; D remains unclear. The length of the CDR3 is 13 residues. CDR1 is MNHEY and CDR2 is SVGAGI in the germline V gene. V was shortened by 4 bases and J by 10 bases, with 11 bases between the two germline ends. CDR3 DNA sequence: TGTGCCAGCAGTTCAACCGATCGATCACCCCTCCACTTT. It codes for CASSSTDRSPLHF.

This clonotype appeared a few times. This chain links TRBV7-2 with TRBJ2-2; 7 bases fit TRBD1. This CDR3 is 15 amino acids long. J was trimmed by 5 bases and V by 4 bases; bases with no gene match: 7. Germline V CDR1 and CDR2: SGHTA, FQGNSA. The CDR3 loop is CASSSGPRGTGELFF. In DNA form, the CDR3 reads TGTGCCAGCAGCTCGGGACCCAGGGGGACCGGGGAGCTGTTTTTT. The variable domain in full, with the rest retrieved from reference TRBV7-2 and TRBJ2-2, is GAGVSQSPSNKVTEKGKDVELRCDPISGHTALYWYRQSLGQGLEFLIYFQGNSAPDKSGLPSDRFSAERTGGSVSTLTIQRTQQEDSAVYLCASSSGPRGTGELFFGEGSRLTVL.

This clonotype was detected only a few times. V usage is TRBV20-1 and J usage is TRBJ1-5; possible D gene TRBD1, 5 bases. Looked up from germline, CDR1 is DFQATT and CDR2 is SNEGSKA (reference sequence). The CDR3 has 17 amino acids. V gave up 0 bases and J gave up 0 bases, with 15 bases separating them. CDR3 bases: TGCAGTGCTAGAGATTATGGGACGGCCGATAGCAATCAGCCCCAGCATTTT. Its translation: CSARDYGTADSNQPQHF.

V is TRBV29-1 and J is TRBJ2-1; 7 positions agree with TRBD1. The CDR3 has 14 amino acids. The V segment lost 4 bases and the J segment 4 bases; nucleotides outside the gene matches: 7. In germline, CDR1 is SQVTM, CDR2 ANQGSEA. CDR3 bases: TGCAGCGTTGGACCGGGACAGCTATACAATGAGCAGTTCTTC. Its protein product is CSVGPGQLYNEQFF.

V gene TRBV7-2 combines with J gene TRBJ2-1; no clear D gene. Between the trimmed V and J ends, which lost 1 base and 7 bases, there was a span of 14 bases. The CDR3 loop spans 15 amino acids. Germline lookup yields CDR1 SGHTA and CDR2 FQGNSA. CDR3 protein: CASSLGDTPRNEQFF. The CDR3, as DNA: TGTGCCAGCAGCTTAGGAGACACCCCACGGAATGAGCAGTTCTTC. Full variable domain (outside the CDR3, taken from reference TRBV7-2 and TRBJ2-1): GAGVSQSPSNKVTEKGKDVELRCDPISGHTALYWYRQSLGQGLEFLIYFQGNSAPDKSGLPSDRFSAERTGGSVSTLTIQRTQQEDSAVYLCASSLGDTPRNEQFFGPGTRLTVL.

This clonotype was picked up a small number of times. The chain carries TRBV6-2 or TRBV6-3 and TRBJ1-5; no reliable D call. The V end lost 4 bases, the J end lost 6 bases, and 7 bases lay between the germline ends. This CDR3 contains 12 residues. CDR1 is MNHEY, CDR2 SVGEGT, per germline. In DNA form, the CDR3 reads TGTGCCAGCAGTTGGGTCTTTCAGCCCCAGCATTTT. As protein: CASSWVFQPQHF.

The CDR3 loop reads CASSSDRVVGKETQYF. CDR3 DNA sequence: TGTGCCAGCAGCTCGGACAGGGTCGTAGGAAAAGAGACCCAGTACTTC. The V gene is TRBV11-3, the J gene TRBJ2-5; the match to TRBD1 covers 8 bases. V dropped 4 bases and J dropped 3; count of bases not matched to a gene: 10. The CDR3 runs to 16 residues. Germline V gene data show CDR1 as SGHNT and CDR2 as YENEEA.

CDR3 DNA: TGTGCCAGCAGCTCCGATACTTACCAAGAGACCCAGTACTTC. It codes for CASSSDTYQETQYF. The chain couples TRBV7-8 to TRBJ2-5, with unresolved D. V was pared by 4 bases and J by 0 bases, with 9 bases between. Germline assignment: CDR1 SGHVS and CDR2 FQNEAQ. The CDR3 is 14 amino acids.

The CDR3 loop is CASSLFGRGYNSPLHF. CDR3 bases: TGTGCCAGCAGCTTATTTGGTCGGGGCTATAATTCACCCCTCCACTTT. The genes are TRBV13 and TRBJ1-6; D is ambiguous. The CDR3 has 16 residues. Trimming removed 2 bases from V and 3 bases from J, with 11 bases in between. Looked up from germline, CDR1 is PRHDT and CDR2 is FYEKMQ (reference sequence).

The chain employs TRBV11-2 and TRBJ2-5, with 9 bases aligning to TRBD2. The end of the DNA aligns better with TRBJ2-1, so the J call may be wrong. This CDR3 region has 15 residues. Germline-derived CDR1 and CDR2 are SGHAT and FQNNGV. CDR3 region: CASSSSGTSINEQFF. The CDR3 DNA sequence: TGTGCCAGCAGCTCCTCCGGGACTAGCATTAATGAGCAGTTCTTC.

This clonotype was seen only a few times. The V gene is TRBV5-1, the J gene TRBJ2-3, with D tentatively TRBD1 (5 bases). The CDR3 sequence is 12 residues long. V was trimmed by 5 bases and J by 7 bases, leaving 11 bases between them. Germline V CDR1 and CDR2: SGHRS, YFSETQ. The CDR3 DNA sequence: TGCGCCAGCAGGCCCCAGGGTAATACGCAGTATTTT. Protein: CASRPQGNTQYF. The full variable domain, in which reference TRBV5-1 and TRBJ2-3 provide the parts outside the CDR3, is KAGVTQTPRYLIKTRGQQVTLSCSPISGHRSVSWYQQTPGQGLQFLFEYFSETQRNKGNFPGRFSGRQFSNSRSEMNVSTLELGDSALYLCASRPQGNTQYFGPGTRLTVL.

V and J are TRBV7-9 and TRBJ1-5, with a possible D match to TRBD1 (5 bases). This CDR3 comprises 12 residues. Trimming left V 4 bases short and J 7 bases short, with 8 bases between. Germline loops: CDR1 SEHNR, CDR2 FQNEAQ (reference sequence). The CDR3 nucleotides are TGTGCCAGCAGCTCACAGGAACAGCCCCAGCATTTT. This translates into CASSSQEQPQHF.

This clonotype was picked up a small number of times. This chain connects TRBV20-1 to TRBJ1-1; 7 bases map to TRBD1. Trimming at V came to 0 bases and at J to 7 bases, leaving 8 bases not matched to a gene. The V gene's germline CDR1 is DFQATT and CDR2 SNEGSKA (reference sequence). The length of the CDR3 is 14 residues. The CDR3 here is CSARDRTGRNEAFF. The CDR3 DNA sequence: TGCAGTGCTAGAGATCGGACAGGTAGAAATGAAGCTTTCTTT.

CDR3 region: CASSEGRRAFFSEQFF. CDR3 DNA sequence: TGTGCCAGCAGTGAGGGTCGAAGGGCTTTTTTCAGTGAGCAGTTCTTC. The rearrangement uses TRBV2 and TRBJ2-1; D not certain. The CDR3 is 16 amino acids. CDR1 is SNHLY, CDR2 FYNNEI, per germline. Trimming shortened V by 3 bases and J by 9 bases, and 21 bases separated the two germline ends.

This clonotype was seen only a few times. The chain recombines TRBV2 with TRBJ2-1; no definite D call. The CDR3 is 15 amino acids. CDR1 SNHLY and CDR2 FYNNEI come from the germline V gene. The V gene lost 7 bases and the J gene lost 1 base, with 14 bases spanning the gap. The CDR3 bases are TGTGCCAGCAACGAAGGCACTGGGTCCTACAATGAGCAGTTCTTC. Translation gives CASNEGTGSYNEQFF. Combining the CDR3 with reference TRBV2 and TRBJ2-1 gives the whole variable domain EPEVTQTPSHQVTQMGQEVILRCVPISNHLYFYWYRQILGQKVEFLVSFYNNEISEKSEIFDDQFSVERPDGSNFTLKIRSTKLEDSAMYFCASNEGTGSYNEQFFGPGTRLTVL.

V and J are TRBV7-6 and TRBJ2-4; D is undetermined. The germline gives CDR1 SGHVS, CDR2 FNYEAQ. The V end was cut by 0 bases, the J end by 0 bases, with 15 bases between. The CDR3 sequence is 18 residues long. CDR3 DNA: TGTGCCAGCAGCTTAGCGCCCCCCGGAACCCTAGCCAAAAACATTCAGTACTTC. Amino acids: CASSLAPPGTLAKNIQYF.

There are a few counts of this clonotype. This sequence joins TRBV2 and TRBJ2-7; D might be TRBD2 (5 bases). The germline V gene encodes CDR1 SNHLY and CDR2 FYNNEI. The CDR3 extends over 15 amino acids. Trimming left V 3 bases short and J 3 bases short, with 15 bases between. This chain's CDR3 is CASSDGRDIFYEQYF. As DNA, the CDR3 is TGTGCCAGCAGTGATGGTCGGGATATCTTCTACGAGCAGTACTTC.